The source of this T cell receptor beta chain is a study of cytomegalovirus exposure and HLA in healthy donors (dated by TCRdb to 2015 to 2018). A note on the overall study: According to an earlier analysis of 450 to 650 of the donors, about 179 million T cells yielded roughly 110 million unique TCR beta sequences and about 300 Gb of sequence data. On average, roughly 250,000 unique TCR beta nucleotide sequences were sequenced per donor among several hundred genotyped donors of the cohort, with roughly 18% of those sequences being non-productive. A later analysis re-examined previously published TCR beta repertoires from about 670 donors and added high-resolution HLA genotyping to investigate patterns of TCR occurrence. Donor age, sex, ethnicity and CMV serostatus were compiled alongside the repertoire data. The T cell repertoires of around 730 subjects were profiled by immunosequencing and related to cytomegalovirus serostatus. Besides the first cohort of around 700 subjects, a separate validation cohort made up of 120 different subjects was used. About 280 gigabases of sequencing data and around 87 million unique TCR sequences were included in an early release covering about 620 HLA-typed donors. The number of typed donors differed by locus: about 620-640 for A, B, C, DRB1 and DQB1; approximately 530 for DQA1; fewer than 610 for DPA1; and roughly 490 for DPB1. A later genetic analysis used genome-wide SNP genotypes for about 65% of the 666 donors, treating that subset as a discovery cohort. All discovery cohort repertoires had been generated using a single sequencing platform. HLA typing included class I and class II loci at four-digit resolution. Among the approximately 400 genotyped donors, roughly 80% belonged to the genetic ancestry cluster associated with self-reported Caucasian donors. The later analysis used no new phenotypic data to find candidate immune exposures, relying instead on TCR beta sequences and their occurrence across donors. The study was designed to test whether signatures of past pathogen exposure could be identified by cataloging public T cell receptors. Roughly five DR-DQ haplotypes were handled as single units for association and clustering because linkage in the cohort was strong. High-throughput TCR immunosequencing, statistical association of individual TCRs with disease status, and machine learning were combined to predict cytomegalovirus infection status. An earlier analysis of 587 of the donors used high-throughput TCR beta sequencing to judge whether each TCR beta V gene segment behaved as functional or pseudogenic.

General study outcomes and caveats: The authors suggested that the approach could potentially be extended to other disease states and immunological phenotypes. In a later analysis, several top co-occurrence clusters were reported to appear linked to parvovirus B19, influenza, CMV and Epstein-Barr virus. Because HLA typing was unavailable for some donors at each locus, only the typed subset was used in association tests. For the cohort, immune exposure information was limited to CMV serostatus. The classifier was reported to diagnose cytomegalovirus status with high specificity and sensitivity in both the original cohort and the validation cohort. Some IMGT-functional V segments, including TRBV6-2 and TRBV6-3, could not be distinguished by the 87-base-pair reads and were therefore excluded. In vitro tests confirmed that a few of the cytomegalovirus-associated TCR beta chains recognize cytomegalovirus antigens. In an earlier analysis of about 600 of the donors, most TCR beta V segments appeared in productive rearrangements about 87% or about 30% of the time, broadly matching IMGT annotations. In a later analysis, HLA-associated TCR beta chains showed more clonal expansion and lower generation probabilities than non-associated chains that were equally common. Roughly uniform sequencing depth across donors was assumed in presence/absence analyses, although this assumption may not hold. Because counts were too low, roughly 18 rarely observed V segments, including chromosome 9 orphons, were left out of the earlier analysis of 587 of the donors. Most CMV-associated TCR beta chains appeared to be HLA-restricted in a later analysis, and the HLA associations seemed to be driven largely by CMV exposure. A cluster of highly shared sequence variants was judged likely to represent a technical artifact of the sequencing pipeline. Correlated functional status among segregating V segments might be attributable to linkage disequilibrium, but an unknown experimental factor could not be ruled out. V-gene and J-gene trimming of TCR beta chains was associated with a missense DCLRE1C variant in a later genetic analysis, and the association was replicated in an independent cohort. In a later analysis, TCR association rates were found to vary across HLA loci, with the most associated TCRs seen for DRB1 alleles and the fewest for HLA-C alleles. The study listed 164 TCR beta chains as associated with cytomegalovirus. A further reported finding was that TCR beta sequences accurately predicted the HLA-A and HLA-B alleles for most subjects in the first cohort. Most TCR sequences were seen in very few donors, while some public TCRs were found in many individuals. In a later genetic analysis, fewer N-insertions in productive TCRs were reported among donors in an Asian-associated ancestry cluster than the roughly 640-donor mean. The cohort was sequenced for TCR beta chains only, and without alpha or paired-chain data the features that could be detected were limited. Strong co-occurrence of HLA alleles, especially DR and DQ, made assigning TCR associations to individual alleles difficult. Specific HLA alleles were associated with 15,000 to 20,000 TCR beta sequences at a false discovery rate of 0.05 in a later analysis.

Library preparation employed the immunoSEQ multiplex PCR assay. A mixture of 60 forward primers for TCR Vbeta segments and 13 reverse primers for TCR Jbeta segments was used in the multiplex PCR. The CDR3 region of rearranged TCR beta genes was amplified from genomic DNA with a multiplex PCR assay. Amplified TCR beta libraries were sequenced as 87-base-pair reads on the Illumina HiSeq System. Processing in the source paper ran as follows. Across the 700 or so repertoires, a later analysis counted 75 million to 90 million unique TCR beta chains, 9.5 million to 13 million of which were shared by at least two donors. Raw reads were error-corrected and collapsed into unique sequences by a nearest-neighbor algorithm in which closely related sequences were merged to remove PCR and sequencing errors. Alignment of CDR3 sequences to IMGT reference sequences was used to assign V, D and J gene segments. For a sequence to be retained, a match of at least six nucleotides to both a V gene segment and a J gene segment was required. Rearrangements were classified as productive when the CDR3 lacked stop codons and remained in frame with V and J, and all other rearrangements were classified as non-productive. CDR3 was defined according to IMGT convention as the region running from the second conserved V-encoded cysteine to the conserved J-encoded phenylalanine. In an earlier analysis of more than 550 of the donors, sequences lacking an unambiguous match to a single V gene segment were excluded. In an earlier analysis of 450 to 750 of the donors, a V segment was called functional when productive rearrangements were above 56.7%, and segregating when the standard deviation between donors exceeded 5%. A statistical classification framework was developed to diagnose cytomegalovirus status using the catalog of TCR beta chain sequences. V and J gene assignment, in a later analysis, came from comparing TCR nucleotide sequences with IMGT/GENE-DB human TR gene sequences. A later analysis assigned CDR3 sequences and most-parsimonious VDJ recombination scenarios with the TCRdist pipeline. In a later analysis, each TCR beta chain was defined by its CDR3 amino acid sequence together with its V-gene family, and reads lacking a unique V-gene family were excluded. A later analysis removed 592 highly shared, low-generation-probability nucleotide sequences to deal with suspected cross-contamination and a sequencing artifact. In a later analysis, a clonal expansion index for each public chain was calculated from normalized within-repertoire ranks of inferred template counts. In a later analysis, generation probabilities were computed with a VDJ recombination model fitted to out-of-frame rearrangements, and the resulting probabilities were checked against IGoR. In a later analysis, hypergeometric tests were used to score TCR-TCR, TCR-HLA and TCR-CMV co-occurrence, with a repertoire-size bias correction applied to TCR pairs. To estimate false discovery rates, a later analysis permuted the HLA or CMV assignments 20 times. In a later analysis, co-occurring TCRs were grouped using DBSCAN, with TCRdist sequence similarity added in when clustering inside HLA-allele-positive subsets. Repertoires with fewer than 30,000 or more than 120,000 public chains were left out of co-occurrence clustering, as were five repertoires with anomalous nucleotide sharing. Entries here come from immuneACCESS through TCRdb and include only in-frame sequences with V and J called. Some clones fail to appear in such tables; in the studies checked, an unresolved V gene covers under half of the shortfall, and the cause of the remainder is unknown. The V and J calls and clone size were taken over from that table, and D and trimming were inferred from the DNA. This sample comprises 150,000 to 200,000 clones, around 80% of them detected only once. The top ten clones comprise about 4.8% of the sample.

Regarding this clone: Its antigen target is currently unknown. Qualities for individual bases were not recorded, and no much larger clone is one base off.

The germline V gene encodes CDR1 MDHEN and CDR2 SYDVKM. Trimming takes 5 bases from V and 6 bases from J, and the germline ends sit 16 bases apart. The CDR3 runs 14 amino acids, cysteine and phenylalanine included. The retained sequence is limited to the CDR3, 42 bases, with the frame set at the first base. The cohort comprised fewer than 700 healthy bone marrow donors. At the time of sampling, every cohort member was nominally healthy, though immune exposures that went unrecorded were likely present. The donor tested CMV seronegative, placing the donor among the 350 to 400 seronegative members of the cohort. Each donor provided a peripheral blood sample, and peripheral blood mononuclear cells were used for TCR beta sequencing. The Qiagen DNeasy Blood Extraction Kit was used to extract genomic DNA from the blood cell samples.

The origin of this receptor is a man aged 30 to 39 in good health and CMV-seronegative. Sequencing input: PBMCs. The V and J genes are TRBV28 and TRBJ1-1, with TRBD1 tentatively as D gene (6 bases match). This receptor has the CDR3 CASSGTGFGAEAFF. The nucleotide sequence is TGTGCCAGCAGTGGTACAGGGTTTGGGGCTGAAGCTTTCTTT. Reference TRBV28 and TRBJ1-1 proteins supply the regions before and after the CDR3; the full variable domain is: DVKVTQSSRYLVKRTGEKVFLECVQDMDHENMFWYRQDPGLGLRLIYFSYDVKMKEKGDIPEGYSVSREKKERFSLILESASTNQTSMYLCASSGTGFGAEAFFGQGTRLTVV.